The T cell receptor (beta chain) described here comes from a study of cytomegalovirus exposure and HLA in healthy donors. Vbeta (60) and Jbeta (13) primers were used in the PCR. The data were produced by immunoSEQ multiplex PCR, yet TCRdb's version contains in-frame clones alone and is incomplete. The sample has approximately 110,000 clones, 74% seen once. This CDR3 region has 16 residues. Trimming took off 7 bases at V and 1 base at J, with 17 bases between the two ends. Germline CDR1 reads SNHLY; CDR2 reads FYNNEI. This clone occurred a few times. The sample consisted of PBMCs. The V and J genes are TRBV2 and TRBJ1-5, with D possibly TRBD1 on 5 matching bases. This receptor was identified in a man aged 25 to 40 in good health and CMV-seropositive. The CDR3 reads CASTGQGGRSNQPQHF. CDR3 sequence (DNA): TGTGCCAGCACGGGCCAGGGAGGGAGAAGCAATCAGCCCCAGCATTTT.